What follows describes a single T cell receptor (beta chain). These data come from a study of CD8 T cells in Susac syndrome. About the study: There were about 6 sequenced Susac syndrome patients with active disease and about 8 in remission. At the time of blood draw, patients with Susac syndrome were therapy-naive, receiving corticosteroids, or receiving intravenous immunoglobulin alone.

The CDR3 extends over 15 amino acids. Germline V CDR1 and CDR2: SGHVS, FQNEAQ. Trimming shortened V by 6 bases and J by 4 bases, and 16 bases separated the two germline ends. The RNA input was roughly 0.5 to 1 ug, and it was reverse transcribed with random hexamers. The amplification used immunoSEQ multiplex PCR on TCR beta CDR3; it spanned 54 Vbeta and 13 Jbeta. Using its own MiXCR run on the immunoSEQ multiplex PCR reads, TCRdb lists one record per CDR3 protein. The sample lists 95,000 to 150,000 distinct CDR3 sequences, roughly 94% occurring once. Recently defined diagnostic criteria for definite or probable disease were fulfilled by Susac syndrome patients.

Sequencing used CD8+ T cells from PBMCs. This sequence joins TRBV7-8 and TRBJ1-5; no clear D gene. This sequence was found in a human donor with Susac syndrome. CDR3 bases: TGTGCCAGCAGTACCCCGGCAGACTTAAATCAGCCCCAGCATTTT. Amino acids: CASSTPADLNQPQHF.